This T cell receptor (beta chain) was identified in a study of early T cells in non-severe SARS-CoV-2 infection. Overall study: Unsorted whole-blood RNA was sequenced in bulk, leaving chains unpaired.

Deletions cut 5 bases from V and 0 bases from J, with 10 bases between. The CDR3 loop spans 14 amino acids. Individual cDNA molecules were tagged with unique molecular identifiers, the study reported. TCRdb ran MiXCR on the 5' RACE reads and lists one entry per CDR3 protein. In the table there are over 30,000 distinct CDR3 sequences, around 5% of which are singletons. The rearrangement links TRBV12-3 or TRBV12-4 to TRBJ1-1, with D unclear. The receptor's source is an adult who was a healthcare worker with PCR-confirmed SARS-CoV-2 infection or an uninfected control (not recorded which). The sequenced sample consisted of whole blood. CDR3 sequence reads: CASSPRTVNTEAFF. CDR3 DNA sequence: TGTGCCAGCAGTCCCCGGACGGTGAACACTGAAGCTTTCTTT.